These 10 T cell receptor beta chains originate from one sample sequenced in a study of technical replicates of blood from several donors. TCRdb's copy holds only in-frame clones and misses some; the assay was immunoSEQ multiplex PCR. The sample consists of around 13,000 clones, 94% of them appearing once. Sequencing was carried out using PBMCs. These receptors were obtained from a human donor in good health.

The chain uses TRBV10-3 and TRBJ2-7, with D perhaps matching TRBD1 (6 bases). The CDR3 spans 11 residues. From germline, CDR1 is ENHRY and CDR2 SYGVKD. With 4 bases removed from V and 12 bases from J, the gap between germline ends came to 13 bases. Written as DNA, the CDR3 is TGTGCCATCAGTGTACCGGGACACTTGTACTTC. Residues: CAISVPGHLYF.

The rearrangement joins TRBV30 to TRBJ2-5; TRBD2 aligns across 15 bases. Germline V CDR1 and CDR2: GTSNPN, SVGIG (reference sequence). With 1 base clipped from V and 5 bases from J, the junction kept 5 bases outside the gene matches. The CDR3 runs to 16 residues. The CDR3 spells CAWSAGLAGGSETQYF. In DNA form, the CDR3 reads TGTGCCTGGAGTGCCGGACTAGCGGGAGGGTCGGAGACCCAGTACTTC.

V usage is TRBV9 and J usage is TRBJ1-2, with 10 bases identical to TRBD1. The J segment lost 7 bases and the V segment lost 2 bases, leaving 8 bases of the junction unmatched. CDR3 length: 15 residues. The germline gives CDR1 SGDLS, CDR2 YYNGEE. The CDR3 bases are TGTGCCAGCAGCGTGGACAGGGGGAGACGCGGTGGCTACACCTTC. This encodes CASSVDRGRRGGYTF.

The J gene is TRBJ1-1, the V gene TRBV11-2; 7 bases fit TRBD1. The J segment lost 3 bases and the V segment lost 6 bases, leaving 7 bases of the junction unmatched. This CDR3 contains 14 residues. The V gene's germline CDR1 is SGHAT and CDR2 FQNNGV. This CDR3 reads CASRSYRGDTEAFF. CDR3 sequence (DNA): TGTGCCAGCAGATCGTACAGGGGAGACACTGAAGCTTTCTTT.

This sequence joins TRBV4-1 and TRBJ2-7; weak D call: TRBD1 (6 bases). The germline V gene has CDR1 MGHRA and CDR2 YSYEKL. The CDR3 is 15 residues long. The V end was cut by 1 base, the J end by 2 bases, with 12 bases between. The CDR3 region is CASSQGRQAAYEQYF. CDR3 coding DNA: TGCGCCAGCAGCCAAGGTCGACAGGCCGCCTACGAGCAGTACTTC.

V is TRBV11-2 and J is TRBJ2-2; 8 bases line up with TRBD1. This CDR3 is built from 15 residues. The V segment lost 5 bases and the J segment 3 bases; nucleotides outside the gene matches: 5. Germline V gene sequence: CDR1 SGHAT, CDR2 FQNNGV. CDR3 residues: CASSVQGADTGELFF. CDR3 bases: TGTGCCAGCAGCGTCCAGGGGGCGGACACCGGGGAGCTGTTTTTT.

This rearrangement joins TRBV10-3 to TRBJ2-7; 11 bases agree with TRBD1. The ends lost 4 bases at V and 6 bases at J; junction bases unmatched: 11. Per the germline V gene, CDR1 is ENHRY and CDR2 is SYGVKD. This CDR3 has 16 amino acids. The CDR3 protein is CAISANLPGQGVEQYF. The CDR3 coding sequence is TGTGCCATCAGTGCTAATCTACCGGGACAGGGGGTCGAGCAGTACTTC.

This clone is a singleton in its sample. At one of its ends the junction is not consistent with the germline gene, which may arise from a read error. This rearrangement joins TRBV2 to TRBJ2-1; D uncertain. The germline V gene has CDR1 SNHLY and CDR2 FYNNEI. The length of the CDR3 is 10 residues. In DNA, the CDR3 is TGTGCCAGCAGCGAATACGAACTACTCTTC. It encodes CASSEYELLF.

V usage is TRBV11-2 and J usage is TRBJ2-7; tentatively, D is TRBD1 (5 bases). Germline CDR1 SGHAT, CDR2 FQNNGV. The CDR3 has 13 amino acids. Trimming removed 2 bases at V and 7 bases at J, with 12 bases between. DNA of the CDR3: TGTGCCAGCAGCTTATATAGTAAGGGGGAGCAGTACTTC. This gives the protein CASSLYSKGEQYF.

This clone has a single count. This chain joins TRBV19 and TRBJ2-7, with TRBD2 matching over 9 bases. V trimming: 3 bases; J trimming: 4 bases; junction bases outside the gene matches: 16. The CDR3 runs 18 residues. Germline values: CDR1 LNHDA, CDR2 SQIVND (reference sequence). The CDR3, as DNA: TGTGCCAGTAGTATCGAGAAGACTAGCGGCACCCCGCCATACGAGCAGTACTTC. It codes for CASSIEKTSGTPPYEQYF.